This passage covers 5 T cell receptor beta chains from one sample sequenced in a study of blood T cell repertoires in COVID-19. Sequencing was performed with immunoSEQ multiplex PCR; in TCRdb, only in-frame clones are kept and a portion is missing. This table has some 310,000 clones, 75% to 90% appearing once. Sequences were obtained from peripheral blood. These TCRs come from a woman aged 30 to 39 with COVID-19, enrolled during active disease.

The V gene is TRBV29-1, the J gene TRBJ1-1; D unresolved. The CDR3 has 11 amino acids. Germline V gene data show CDR1 as SQVTM and CDR2 as ANQGSEA. V lost 6 bases and J lost 1, with 6 bases in between. In DNA form, the CDR3 reads TGCAGCGTACAACAGAACACTGAAGCTTTCTTT. Amino acids: CSVQQNTEAFF. Supplemented by reference TRBV29-1 and TRBJ1-1, the full variable domain reads SAVISQKPSRDICQRGTSLTIQCQVDSQVTMMFWYRQQPGQSLTLIATANQGSEATYESGFVIDKFPISRPNLTFSTLTVSNMSPEDSSIYLCSVQQNTEAFFGQGTRLTVV.

The chain couples TRBV5-6 to TRBJ2-7; tentative D call: TRBD2 (5 bases). Trimming removed 0 bases at V and 3 bases at J, with 13 bases between. From germline, CDR1 is SGHDT and CDR2 YYEEEE. The CDR3 is 15 amino acids. CDR3 in DNA: TGTGCCAGCAGCTTGGGGGAGTTCAACATCTACGAGCAGTACTTC. Translation: CASSLGEFNIYEQYF.

This sequence joins TRBV20-1 and TRBJ1-1; D is uncertain. Germline V lookup: CDR1 DFQATT, CDR2 SNEGSKA (reference sequence). Trimming took 5 bases from V and 7 from J, leaving 11 bases between them. This CDR3 contains 11 residues. CDR3 amino acids: CSAGVGDEAFF. The CDR3 region has the DNA TGCAGTGCTGGGGTCGGGGATGAAGCTTTCTTT.

The chain links TRBV19 to TRBJ2-1, with 7 positions matching TRBD1. The trim removed 1 base at V and 8 bases at J, leaving 20 bases unmatched. CDR1 LNHDA and CDR2 SQIVND come from the germline V gene (reference sequence). The CDR3 spans 19 residues. The CDR3 region has the DNA TGTGCCAGTAGTATAGGAAGCTTTAGACAGGGCCCAAACGGCGATGAGCAGTTCTTC. As protein: CASSIGSFRQGPNGDEQFF.

The chain has TRBV6-4 and TRBJ1-6; D call uncertain. CDR3 length: 13 residues. Trimming stripped 6 bases from V and 4 bases from J, with 7 bases between. Germline V CDR1 and CDR2: MRHNA, SNTAGT. This CDR3 is CASSQLYNSPLHF. For the CDR3, the DNA is TGTGCCAGCAGCCAGTTATATAATTCACCCCTCCACTTT.